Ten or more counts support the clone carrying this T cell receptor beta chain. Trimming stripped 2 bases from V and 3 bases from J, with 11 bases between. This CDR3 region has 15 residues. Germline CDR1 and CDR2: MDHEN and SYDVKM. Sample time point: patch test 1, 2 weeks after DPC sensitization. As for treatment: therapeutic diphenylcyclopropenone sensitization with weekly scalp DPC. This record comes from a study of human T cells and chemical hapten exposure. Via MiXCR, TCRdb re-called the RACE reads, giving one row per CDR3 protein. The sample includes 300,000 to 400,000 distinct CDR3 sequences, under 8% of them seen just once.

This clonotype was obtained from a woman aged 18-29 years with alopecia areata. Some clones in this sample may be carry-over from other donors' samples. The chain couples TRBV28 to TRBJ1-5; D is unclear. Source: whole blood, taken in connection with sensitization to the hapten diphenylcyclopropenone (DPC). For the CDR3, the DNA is TGTGCCAGCAGTTTAAGAAGGGTAGTCAATCAGCCCCAGCATTTT. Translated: CASSLRRVVNQPQHF. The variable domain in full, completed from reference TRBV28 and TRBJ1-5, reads DVKVTQSSRYLVKRTGEKVFLECVQDMDHENMFWYRQDPGLGLRLIYFSYDVKMKEKGDIPEGYSVSREKKERFSLILESASTNQTSMYLCASSLRRVVNQPQHFGDGTRLSIL.